This T cell receptor beta chain was documented in a study of blood T cell repertoires in COVID-19. Measured with immunoSEQ multiplex PCR; TCRdb has only the in-frame clones, and not every one. Of 110,000 to 150,000 clones in the sample, over 80% were seen once. Trimming left V 4 bases short and J 6 bases short, with 11 bases between. The CDR3 contains 14 residues. The germline gives CDR1 KGHDR, CDR2 SFDVKD. This receptor was taken from a woman in her forties or fifties with acute or convalescent COVID-19. Input material: peripheral blood. This chain joins TRBV24-1 and TRBJ2-2; weak D call: TRBD2 (6 bases). The CDR3 sequence is CATSDWRAPGELFF. CDR3 in DNA: TGTGCCACCAGTGACTGGAGGGCCCCCGGGGAGCTGTTTTTT.